The clone carrying this TCR beta chain turned up a few times. Its antigen is currently unknown. The sample is drawn from a study of T-cell reconstitution after alpha-beta-depleted transplantation in children. The CDR3 consists of 14 residues. The ends lost 7 bases at V and 3 bases at J; junction bases unmatched: 9. CDR1 is MNHNS and CDR2 is SASEGT in the germline V gene. Molecular barcoding with unique molecular identifiers was used for the TCRbeta library. Each CDR3 protein gets one entry after TCRdb re-called the PCR reads with MiXCR. Of under 750,000 distinct CDR3 sequences in the sample, 20% to 25% were seen once. Study-level findings and limits: One year post-transplant, T-cell counts and diversity were largely derived from T cells produced anew.

This sequence originates from a boy younger than two who had a stem cell transplant for acute myeloid leukemia, so the T cells may come from the graft donor. The chain employs TRBV6-1 and TRBJ2-7, with TRBD2 identical over 7 bases. The sequenced sample was PBMCs, mostly from graft donor cells, obtained 360 days after TCRalphabeta/CD19-depleted stem cell transplant. The CDR3 is CASKKAGSNYEQYF. The DNA of the CDR3 is TGTGCCAGCAAAAAAGCGGGGTCGAACTACGAGCAGTACTTC.